The 17 T cell receptor beta chains below all came from one sample that was sequenced in a study of blood T cells in healthy people across ages. Together with a sample-barcoded 5' primer, a J-beta primer mix was included in a second PCR lasting roughly 6 to 12 cycles. TCRdb fed the 5' RACE reads into MiXCR, producing one record per CDR3 protein. The profile shows about 670,000 distinct CDR3 sequences, about 43% of them singletons. Sequenced input: blood. All receptors derive from an elderly man in good health.

V is TRBV4-3 and J is TRBJ2-3; 8 bases agree with TRBD2. The germline gives CDR1 LGHNA, CDR2 YSLEER. The CDR3 is 19 amino acids. V dropped 0 bases and J dropped 2; count of bases not matched to a gene: 13. The CDR3 DNA follows: TGCGCCAGCAGCCAAGATGCGGGCGGGGGGCCCGGAGTCACAGATACGCAGTATTTT. This encodes CASSQDAGGGPGVTDTQYF.

The chain uses TRBV5-1 and TRBJ2-3; D ambiguous. The V gene lost 0 bases and the J gene lost 0 bases, with 8 bases spanning the gap. Germline loops: CDR1 SGHRS, CDR2 YFSETQ. This CDR3 comprises 15 residues. This CDR3 reads CASSLEVSSTDTQYF. CDR3 DNA sequence: TGCGCCAGCAGCTTGGAGGTCTCAAGCACAGATACGCAGTATTTT.

J is TRBJ2-1 and V is TRBV6-2 or TRBV6-3; 9 bases are a match to TRBD2. Germline V gene data show CDR1 as MNHEY and CDR2 as SVGEGT. V was pared by 2 bases and J by 7 bases, with 3 bases of the junction left unmatched. The CDR3 runs to 14 residues. The CDR3 DNA reads TGTGCCAGCAGTTACATGCTAGCGGGAAATGAGCAGTTCTTC. This sequence encodes CASSYMLAGNEQFF.

The gene calls are TRBV14 and TRBJ2-1; 9 nucleotides match TRBD2. The germline V gene has CDR1 SGHDN and CDR2 FVKESK. The junction had 8 bases not matched to a gene; V was cut back by 0 bases and J by 8 bases. The CDR3 runs to 16 residues. CDR3 sequence (DNA): TGTGCCAGCAGCCAAGATCTTGGGACTAGCCGGGATGAGCAGTTCTTC. It is translated as CASSQDLGTSRDEQFF.

In this sample, this clonotype turned up a few times. An end of the junction does not agree with germline; a read error may underlie this. The gene calls are TRBV7-2 and TRBJ2-1, with 12 nucleotides matching TRBD2. Germline V gene data show CDR1 as SGHTA and CDR2 as FQGNSA. The CDR3 has 18 residues. CDR3: CASGLRRASGGAEGEVFF. The DNA of the CDR3 is TGTGCCAGCGGCTTAAGAAGGGCTAGCGGGGGGGCTGAGGGGGAGGTGTTCTTC. The variable domain in full, with the rest retrieved from reference TRBV7-2 and TRBJ2-1, is GAGVSQSPSNKVTEKGKDVELRCDPISGHTALYWYRQSLGQGLEFLIYFQGNSAPDKSGLPSDRFSAERTGGSVSTLTIQRTQQEDSAVYLCASGLRRASGGAEGEVFFGPGTRLTVL.

The chain employs TRBV12-3 or TRBV12-4 and TRBJ1-5, with 10 positions matching TRBD1. This CDR3 contains 13 residues. Trimming at V came to 7 bases and at J to 5 bases, leaving 2 bases not matched to a gene. The CDR3 here is CASTGTGDQPQHF. In DNA form, the CDR3 reads TGTGCCAGCACCGGGACAGGGGATCAGCCCCAGCATTTT.

This clonotype was seen more than once but under ten times. This chain uses TRBV6-1 with TRBJ2-5, with 9 bases lining up with TRBD2. The CDR3 has 14 residues. Germline loops: CDR1 MNHNS, CDR2 SASEGT. Losses at the gene ends were 6 bases for V and 5 bases for J; bases not matched to a gene: 7. CDR3 in DNA: TGTGCCAGCAGATTAGCGGGGGTCGCGGAGACCCAGTACTTC. It is translated as CASRLAGVAETQYF.

Regarding this clonotype: One junction end does not reproduce the germline sequence, and a read error may be involved. The rearrangement uses TRBV4-3 and TRBJ2-5; the match to TRBD1 covers 8 bases. The CDR3 consists of 15 residues. Germline V gene lookup returns CDR1 LGHNA and CDR2 YSLEER. CDR3 loop: CTSSQGQGDQETQYF. CDR3 coding DNA: TGCACCAGCAGCCAAGGACAGGGAGACCAAGAGACCCAGTACTTC.

The chain recombines TRBV20-1 with TRBJ2-7; 8 bases agree with TRBD2. The ends lost 6 bases at V and 2 bases at J; junction bases unmatched: 9. The CDR3 is made up of 14 amino acids. Looked up from germline, CDR1 is DFQATT and CDR2 is SNEGSKA (reference sequence). The CDR3 loop is CSAQGLGGTYEQYF. The CDR3 region has the DNA TGCAGTGCCCAGGGACTAGGGGGAACCTACGAGCAGTACTTC.

This chain uses TRBV28 with TRBJ1-2; D perhaps matches TRBD1 (6 bases). This CDR3 is built from 14 residues. Germline V gives CDR1 MDHEN, CDR2 SYDVKM. Trimming shortened V by 2 bases and J by 7 bases, and 14 bases separated the two germline ends. The DNA for the CDR3 is TGTGCCAGCAGTTTAATAGCAGGGGAGGCTGGCTACACCTTC. The encoded protein is CASSLIAGEAGYTF.

The rearrangement uses TRBV5-1 and TRBJ2-1; the match to TRBD1 covers 7 bases. Germline V CDR1 and CDR2: SGHRS, YFSETQ. With 3 bases clipped from V and 8 bases from J, the junction kept 8 bases outside the gene matches. The CDR3 extends over 14 amino acids. The CDR3 protein is CASSSGQAWDEQFF. DNA of the CDR3: TGCGCCAGCAGCTCTGGACAGGCCTGGGATGAGCAGTTCTTC.

This clonotype showed up just a few times. V usage is TRBV6-5 and J usage is TRBJ2-3, with 10 positions matching TRBD2. The germline V gene has CDR1 MNHEY and CDR2 SVGAGI. The CDR3 spans 17 residues. The V and J ends lost 3 bases and 0 bases, in that order; junction bases with no gene match: 6. CDR3 sequence (DNA): TGTGCCAGCAGTTATACCCCTAGCGGGGGAAGCACAGATACGCAGTATTTT. It specifies CASSYTPSGGSTDTQYF.

The rearrangement links TRBV21-1 to TRBJ2-7; TRBD2 is taken as the D call from the table, unchecked against the DNA. TRBV21-1 is a known pseudogene. This CDR3 has 18 residues. CDR3 residues: CASSKNGQRGARFEEQYF. CDR3 sequence (DNA): TGTGCCAGCAGCAAAAACGGGCAGCGGGGGGCTCGTTTTGAGGAGCAGTACTTC.

This clonotype was counted between two and nine times. The V and J genes are TRBV12-3 or TRBV12-4 and TRBJ2-1; the D is unclear. The germline V and J ends were trimmed by 3 bases and 8 bases, with 17 bases remaining between them. The CDR3 extends over 15 amino acids. The CDR3 sequence: CASSFRAMGLDEQFF. The CDR3 bases are TGTGCCAGCAGTTTCCGGGCCATGGGTTTGGATGAGCAGTTCTTC.

There are a few counts of this clonotype. This chain links TRBV6-6 with TRBJ2-1; D perhaps matches TRBD1 (5 bases). CDR3 size: 13 residues. The V gene's germline CDR1 is MNHNY and CDR2 SVGAGI (reference sequence). The V end lost 0 bases, the J end lost 8 bases, and 8 bases lay between the germline ends. CDR3 sequence: CASSYSQGHEQFF. DNA of the CDR3: TGTGCCAGCAGTTACTCGCAGGGTCATGAGCAGTTCTTC.

This clonotype was counted ten times or more. V gene TRBV7-2 combines with J gene TRBJ2-7; 7 nucleotides agree with TRBD2. J gave up 5 bases and V 0 bases, and 4 bases lay outside the gene matches. CDR3 size: 14 residues. Germline values: CDR1 SGHTA, CDR2 FQGNSA. The CDR3 DNA follows: TGTGCCAGCAGCTTAGCTAGCGGGTTCAACGAGCAGTACTTC. Translation gives CASSLASGFNEQYF.

This clonotype showed up many times. The chain has TRBV6-5 and TRBJ2-3, with D hard to call. Germline V CDR1 and CDR2: MNHEY, SVGAGI. The CDR3 is made up of 13 amino acids. Trimming removed 6 bases at V and 1 base at J, with 8 bases between. The CDR3 DNA reads as TGTGCCAGCAGCCGAGGCCGCACAGATACGCAGTATTTT. Translation gives CASSRGRTDTQYF.